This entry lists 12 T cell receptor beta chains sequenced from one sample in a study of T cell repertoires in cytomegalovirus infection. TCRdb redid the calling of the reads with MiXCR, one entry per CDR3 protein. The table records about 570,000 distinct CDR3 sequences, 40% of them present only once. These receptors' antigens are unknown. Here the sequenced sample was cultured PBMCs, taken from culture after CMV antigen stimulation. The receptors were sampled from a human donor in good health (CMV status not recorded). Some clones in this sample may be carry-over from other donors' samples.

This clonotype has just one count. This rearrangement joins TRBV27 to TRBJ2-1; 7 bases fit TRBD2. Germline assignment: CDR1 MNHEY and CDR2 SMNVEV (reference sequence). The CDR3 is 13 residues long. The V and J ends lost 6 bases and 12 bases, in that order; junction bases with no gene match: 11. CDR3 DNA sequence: TGTGCCAGCAGCGTTTCCGGGGGGAGGGGGCAGTTCTTC. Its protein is CASSVSGGRGQFF.

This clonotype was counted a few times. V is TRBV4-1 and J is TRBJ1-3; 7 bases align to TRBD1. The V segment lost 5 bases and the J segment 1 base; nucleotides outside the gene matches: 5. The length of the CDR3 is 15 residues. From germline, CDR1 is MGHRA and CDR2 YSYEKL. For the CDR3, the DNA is TGCGCCAGCAGCGAAAGACAGGGATCTGGAAACACCATATATTTT. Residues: CASSERQGSGNTIYF.

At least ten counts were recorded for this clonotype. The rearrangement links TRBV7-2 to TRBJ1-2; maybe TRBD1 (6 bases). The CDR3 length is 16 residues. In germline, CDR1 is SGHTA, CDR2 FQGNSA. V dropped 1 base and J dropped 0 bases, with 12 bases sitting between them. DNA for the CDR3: TGTGCCAGCAGCTTAGGGGGGACAACATCTAACTATGGCTACACCTTC. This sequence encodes CASSLGGTTSNYGYTF.

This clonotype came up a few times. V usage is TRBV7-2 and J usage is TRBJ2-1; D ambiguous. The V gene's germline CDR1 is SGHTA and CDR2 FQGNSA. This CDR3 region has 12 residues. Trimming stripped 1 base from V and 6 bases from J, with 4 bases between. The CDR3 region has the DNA TGTGCCAGCAGCTTAGTCTCCAATGAGCAGTTCTTC. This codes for CASSLVSNEQFF.

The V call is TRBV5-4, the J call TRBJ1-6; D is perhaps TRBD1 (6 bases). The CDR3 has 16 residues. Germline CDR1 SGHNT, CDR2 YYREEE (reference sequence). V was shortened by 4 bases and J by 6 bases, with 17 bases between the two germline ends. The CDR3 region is CASSRQETRPNSPLHF. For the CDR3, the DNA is TGTGCCAGCAGCCGACAGGAGACCAGACCTAATTCACCCCTCCACTTT.

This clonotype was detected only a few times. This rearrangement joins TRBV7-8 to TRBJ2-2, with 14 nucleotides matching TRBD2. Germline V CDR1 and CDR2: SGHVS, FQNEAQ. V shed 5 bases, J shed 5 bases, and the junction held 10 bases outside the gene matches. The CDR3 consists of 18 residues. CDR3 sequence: CASSLRGTSGSWTGELFF. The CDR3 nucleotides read TGTGCCAGCAGCCTCCGGGGGACTAGCGGGAGTTGGACCGGGGAGCTGTTTTTT.

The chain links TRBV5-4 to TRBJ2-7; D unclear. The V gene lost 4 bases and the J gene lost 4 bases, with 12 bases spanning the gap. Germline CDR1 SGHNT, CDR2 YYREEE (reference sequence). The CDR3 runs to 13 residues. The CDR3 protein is CASSPDPRYEQYF. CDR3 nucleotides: TGTGCCAGCAGCCCGGACCCCCGTTACGAGCAGTACTTC. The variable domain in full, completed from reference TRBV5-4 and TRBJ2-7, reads ETGVTQSPTHLIKTRGQQVTLRCSSQSGHNTVSWYQQALGQGPQFIFQYYREEENGRGNFPPRFSGLQFPNYSSELNVNALELDDSALYLCASSPDPRYEQYFGPGTRLTVT.

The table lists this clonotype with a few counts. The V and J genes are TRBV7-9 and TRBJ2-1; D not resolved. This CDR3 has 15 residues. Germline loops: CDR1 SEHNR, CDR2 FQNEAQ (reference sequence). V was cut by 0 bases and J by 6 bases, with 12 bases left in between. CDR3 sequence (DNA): TGTGCCAGCAGCTTAGCGCCCGCTGACTCCAATGAGCAGTTCTTC. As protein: CASSLAPADSNEQFF.

The CDR3 loop is CASTAAGTANEKLFF. CDR3 coding DNA: TGTGCCAGTACCGCGGCCGGGACAGCAAATGAAAAACTGTTTTTT. The chain is built from TRBV19 and TRBJ1-4; 7 bases fit TRBD1. Per germline, CDR1 LNHDA and CDR2 SQIVND (reference sequence). Germline trimming cut 7 bases from V and 5 bases from J; bases unmatched to any gene: 10. This CDR3 spans 15 amino acids. The variable domain in full, with the rest retrieved from reference TRBV19 and TRBJ1-4, is DGGITQSPKYLFRKEGQNVTLSCEQNLNHDAMYWYRQDPGQGLRLIYYSQIVNDFQKGDIAEGYSVSREKKESFPLTVTSAQKNPTAFYLCASTAAGTANEKLFFGSGTQLSVL.

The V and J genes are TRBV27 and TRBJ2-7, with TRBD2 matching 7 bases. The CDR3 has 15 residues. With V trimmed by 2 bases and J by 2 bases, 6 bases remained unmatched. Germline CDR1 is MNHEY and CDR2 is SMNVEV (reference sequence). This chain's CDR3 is CASSLTAGDTYEQYF. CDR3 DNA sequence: TGTGCCAGCAGTTTAACGGCGGGGGATACCTACGAGCAGTACTTC.

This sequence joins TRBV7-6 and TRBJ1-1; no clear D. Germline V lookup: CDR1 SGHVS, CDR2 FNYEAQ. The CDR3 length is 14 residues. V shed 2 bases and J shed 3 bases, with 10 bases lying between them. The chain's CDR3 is CASSLLVSHTEAFF. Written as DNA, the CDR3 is TGTGCCAGCAGCTTATTAGTGAGCCACACTGAAGCTTTCTTT.

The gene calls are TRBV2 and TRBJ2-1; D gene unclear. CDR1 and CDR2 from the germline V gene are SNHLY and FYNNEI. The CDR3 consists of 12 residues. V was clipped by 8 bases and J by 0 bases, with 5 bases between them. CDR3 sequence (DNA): TGTGCCAGCCAGAGCTCCTACAATGAGCAGTTCTTC. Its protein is CASQSSYNEQFF.